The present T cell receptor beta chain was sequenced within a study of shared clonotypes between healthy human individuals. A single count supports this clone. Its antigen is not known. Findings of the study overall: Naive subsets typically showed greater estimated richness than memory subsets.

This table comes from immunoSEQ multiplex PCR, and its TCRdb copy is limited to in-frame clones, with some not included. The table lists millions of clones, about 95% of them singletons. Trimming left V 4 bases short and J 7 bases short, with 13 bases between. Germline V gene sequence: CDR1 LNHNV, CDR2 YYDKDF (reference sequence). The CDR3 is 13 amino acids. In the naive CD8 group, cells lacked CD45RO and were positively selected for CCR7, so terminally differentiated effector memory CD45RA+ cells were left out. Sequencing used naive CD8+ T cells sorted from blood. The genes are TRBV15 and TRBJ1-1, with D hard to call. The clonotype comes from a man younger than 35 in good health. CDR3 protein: CATSNALGDEAFF. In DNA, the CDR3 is TGTGCCACCAGCAACGCGTTGGGAGATGAAGCTTTCTTT.